One sample yielded the 31 T cell receptor beta chains listed below, sequenced in a study of blood T cells in healthy people across ages. Together with a sample-barcoded 5' primer, a J-beta primer mix was included in a second PCR lasting about 7 to 12 cycles. TCRdb itself ran the 5' RACE reads through MiXCR, one entry per CDR3 protein. The repertoire holds about 1.8 million distinct CDR3 sequences, about 50% seen once, with about 2.1% in the top ten. The sample comprised blood. The source is a woman aged 40-49 years in good health.

This clonotype was recorded at least ten times. The junction departs from germline at one end; a sequencing error may be responsible. CDR3 in amino acids: CASSANTEAFF. In DNA, the CDR3 is TGTGCCAGCAGTGCCAACACTGAAGCTTTCTTT. The chain joins TRBV5-1 to TRBJ1-1; no definite D call. This CDR3 comprises 11 residues. Germline assignment: CDR1 SGHRS and CDR2 YFSETQ.

The rearrangement uses TRBV7-2 and TRBJ2-1; TRBD2 matches at 8 bases. CDR3 length: 14 amino acids. Germline V gene sequence: CDR1 SGHTA, CDR2 FQGNSA. Trimming removed 5 bases from V and 8 bases from J; junction bases left unmatched: 8. CDR3 loop: CASSRGGASDEQFF. The CDR3 DNA reads as TGTGCCAGCAGCCGGGGGGGGGCGAGCGATGAGCAGTTCTTC.

The CDR3 nucleotides read TGTGCCAGCAGCGTAGAAGTGGAGCGGGTCACAGATACGCAGTATTTT. Residues: CASSVEVERVTDTQYF. The chain couples TRBV9 to TRBJ2-3; TRBD2 is a possible D gene (6 bases). Germline V gene data show CDR1 as SGDLS and CDR2 as YYNGEE. The CDR3 consists of 16 residues. V lost 0 bases to trimming and J lost 2 bases, with 13 bases between them. The full variable domain, completed using reference TRBV9 and TRBJ2-3, is DSGVTQTPKHLITATGQRVTLRCSPRSGDLSVYWYQQSLDQGLQFLIQYYNGEERAKGNILERFSAQQFPDLHSELNLSSLELGDSALYFCASSVEVERVTDTQYFGPGTRLTVL.

This sequence joins TRBV5-1 and TRBJ2-3; D is perhaps TRBD1 or TRBD2 (5 bases each). Trimming took 6 bases from V and 2 from J, leaving 10 bases between them. The CDR3 totals 13 residues. Germline-derived CDR1 and CDR2 are SGHRS and YFSETQ. The CDR3 here is CASMRGDTDTQYF. The DNA for the CDR3 is TGCGCCAGCATGAGGGGAGACACAGATACGCAGTATTTT.

The chain couples TRBV6-1 to TRBJ2-7; D is unclear. The V end was cut by 1 base, the J end by 3 bases, with 13 bases between. Germline CDR1 MNHNS, CDR2 SASEGT. CDR3 length: 15 amino acids. Written as DNA, the CDR3 is TGTGCCAGCAGTGAAGGGCAGCTTATTGTCTACGAGCAGTACTTC. Protein sequence: CASSEGQLIVYEQYF.

This clonotype was found a few times. The J gene is TRBJ1-5, the V gene TRBV6-2 or TRBV6-3, with 7 bases identical to TRBD1. Looked up from germline, CDR1 is MNHEY and CDR2 is SVGEGT. The CDR3 runs to 14 residues. J lost 7 bases, V lost 7 bases, and 10 bases had no gene match. CDR3 coding DNA: TGTGCCAGCAACCAAGACAGGGCGAGCCAGCCCCAGCATTTT. Its translation: CASNQDRASQPQHF.

This clonotype was seen a handful of times. The CDR3 DNA reads TGTGCCAGCGCCAGGGACTGGAGCACTGAAGCTTTCTTT. It codes for CASARDWSTEAFF. V is TRBV25-1 and J is TRBJ1-1; D perhaps matches TRBD1 (5 bases). This CDR3 has 13 residues. V lost 8 bases to trimming and J lost 4 bases, with 14 bases between them. Germline V lookup: CDR1 MGHDK, CDR2 SYGVNS.

The V call is TRBV4-1, the J call TRBJ1-2; D is unresolved. The V gene's germline CDR1 is MGHRA and CDR2 YSYEKL. The length of the CDR3 is 15 residues. V was cut by 0 bases and J by 3 bases, with 11 bases left in between. The CDR3 region has the DNA TGCGCCAGCAGCCAAGAATCGACGGGTCACTATGGCTACACCTTC. The encoded protein is CASSQESTGHYGYTF.

This clonotype was seen just once. The chain recombines TRBV7-3 with TRBJ1-2, with 7 bases identical to TRBD1. The CDR3 spans 15 residues. Germline CDR1 is SGHTA and CDR2 is FQGTGA. After removal of 5 bases from V and 7 bases from J, the junction contained 13 bases not matched to a gene. The CDR3 DNA follows: TGTGCCAGCAGCCCCGGGGACAGCGCCTACTCTGGCTACACCTTC. Translation: CASSPGDSAYSGYTF.

The chain recombines TRBV21-1 with TRBJ1-2; TRBD1, as called in the table, went unchecked against the DNA. TRBV21-1 is deemed a pseudogene. This CDR3 contains 18 residues. Here the CDR3 reads CASSKGRRTETSGYGYTF. CDR3 bases: TGTGCCAGCAGCAAAGGACGAAGGACAGAGACATCTGGCTATGGCTACACCTTC.

The chain uses TRBV29-1 and TRBJ1-2, with 7 bases that match TRBD1. After removal of 5 bases from V and 4 bases from J, the junction contained 4 bases not matched to a gene. The CDR3 is 12 amino acids. Germline CDR1 SQVTM, CDR2 ANQGSEA. CDR3 sequence reads: CSVRDSVYGYTF. The CDR3 DNA sequence: TGCAGCGTTAGGGACAGCGTCTATGGCTACACCTTC.

This clonotype appeared a single time. This chain links TRBV6-2 or TRBV6-3 with TRBJ1-2; a weak D match, TRBD1 (5 bases). CDR1 is MNHEY and CDR2 is SVGEGT in the germline V gene. The CDR3 contains 13 residues. The ends were cut back, 6 bases at V and 4 bases at J, with 12 bases in the middle. CDR3 protein: CASSKQEIYGYTF. The CDR3 nucleotides read TGTGCCAGCAGCAAACAGGAAATCTATGGCTACACCTTC.

This chain connects TRBV7-2 to TRBJ2-1, with 9 bases lining up with TRBD1. The CDR3 is made up of 16 amino acids. The trim removed 5 bases at V and 2 bases at J, leaving 7 bases unmatched. Per germline, CDR1 SGHTA and CDR2 FQGNSA. As DNA, the CDR3 is TGTGCCAGCAGCCCCCGGGGACAGGGAACCTACAATGAGCAGTTCTTC. Its protein is CASSPRGQGTYNEQFF.

The chain combines TRBV4-3 with TRBJ2-5; D call uncertain. The J call is uncertain, as TRBJ2-7 better fits the DNA end. The CDR3 contains 16 residues. CDR1 and CDR2 from the germline V gene are LGHNA and YSLEER. CDR3 amino acids: CASSQAPGGVPYEQYF. The DNA for the CDR3 is TGCGCCAGCAGCCAAGCCCCCGGCGGCGTACCTTACGAGCAGTACTTC.

The CDR3 nucleotides read TGCAGTGCTAGAGATATCAGGGGGCGCGACGAGCAGTACTTC. Its protein is CSARDIRGRDEQYF. The chain is built from TRBV20-1 and TRBJ2-7; TRBD1 agrees at 8 bases. Germline V CDR1 and CDR2: DFQATT, SNEGSKA (reference sequence). With V trimmed by 0 bases and J by 5 bases, 6 bases remained unmatched. This CDR3 region has 14 residues.

Details on this clonotype: A much larger clone lies one base from this, so it may be a read error. This chain joins TRBV3-1 and TRBJ2-7; D gene uncertain. Germline CDR1 LGHDT, CDR2 YNNKEL (reference sequence). The CDR3 length is 11 residues. Trimming cost V 3 bases and J 2 bases, with 2 bases left between them. CDR3 in amino acids: CASSHPYEQYF. The CDR3 coding sequence is TGTGCCAGCAGCCACCCCTACGAGCAGTACTTC.

V usage is TRBV24-1 and J usage is TRBJ2-3; 11 bases map to TRBD2. Germline CDR1 reads KGHDR; CDR2 reads SFDVKD. CDR3 length: 17 residues. J gave up 6 bases and V 3 bases, and 10 bases lay outside the gene matches. The CDR3 nucleotides read TGTGCCACCAGTGATACGGTAGCGGGGGGGCTCTCGGATACGCAGTATTTT. Amino acid sequence: CATSDTVAGGLSDTQYF.

The chain combines TRBV30 with TRBJ1-2; no reliable D call. Germline CDR1 is GTSNPN and CDR2 is SVGIG (reference sequence). The CDR3 has 12 amino acids. V dropped 1 base and J dropped 8 bases, with 11 bases sitting between them. Written as DNA, the CDR3 is TGTGCCTGGAGTGGGGAGACCGAGGGCTACACCTTC. Its protein is CAWSGETEGYTF.

The chain uses TRBV7-9 and TRBJ2-1; D gene uncertain. V was pared by 5 bases and J by 8 bases, with 13 bases between. The CDR3 runs to 13 residues. The germline V gene encodes CDR1 SEHNR and CDR2 FQNEAQ (reference sequence). The CDR3 here is CASSPSQDHEQFF. CDR3 DNA sequence: TGTGCCAGCAGCCCCAGTCAGGACCATGAGCAGTTCTTC.

In this sample, this clonotype turned up a few times. V is TRBV6-2 or TRBV6-3 and J is TRBJ2-5; D remains unclear. The CDR3 consists of 15 residues. The V end was cut by 6 bases, the J end by 2 bases, with 16 bases between. Germline V lookup: CDR1 MNHEY, CDR2 SVGEGT. This CDR3 is CASRTYRADQETQYF. The CDR3 DNA reads as TGTGCCAGCAGAACCTATAGGGCAGATCAAGAGACCCAGTACTTC.

This sequence joins TRBV20-1 and TRBJ1-4; D remains ambiguous. The CDR3 length is 15 residues. Germline CDR1 DFQATT, CDR2 SNEGSKA (reference sequence). Trimming stripped 0 bases from V and 10 bases from J, with 18 bases between. Here the CDR3 reads CSARDLRPLKGKLFF. The CDR3 nucleotides are TGCAGTGCTAGAGATCTTCGGCCCCTAAAGGGAAAACTGTTTTTT.

The genes are TRBV3-1 and TRBJ2-5; 9 nucleotides line up with TRBD1. The better agreement between TRBJ2-7 and the DNA end casts doubt on the J call. Germline values: CDR1 LGHDT, CDR2 YNNKEL (reference sequence). The CDR3 runs to 14 residues. The CDR3 is CASTGGQGSYEQYF. In DNA form, the CDR3 reads TGTGCCAGCACCGGGGGACAGGGTTCCTACGAGCAGTACTTC.

This clonotype was picked up a small number of times. The chain combines TRBV28 with TRBJ2-7; a possible D gene is TRBD1 (6 bases). The V and J ends lost 6 bases and 1 base respectively, with 16 bases between them. The CDR3 extends over 15 amino acids. Germline lookup yields CDR1 MDHEN and CDR2 SYDVKM. The CDR3 here is CASRNRVFGSYEQYF. In DNA form, the CDR3 reads TGTGCCAGCAGAAACAGGGTGTTTGGGTCCTACGAGCAGTACTTC.

V gene TRBV12-3 or TRBV12-4 combines with J gene TRBJ2-5; possible D gene TRBD2, 5 bases. This CDR3 is built from 16 residues. Trimming cost V 3 bases and J 1 base, with 15 bases left between them. The DNA for the CDR3 is TGTGCCAGCAGTTTCAGGACCGGAGGCCTCCAAGAGACCCAGTACTTC. Protein sequence: CASSFRTGGLQETQYF.

Notes on this clonotype: This clone may be a read error of a much larger clone one base away. The chain recombines TRBV7-2 with TRBJ2-7, with 9 bases fitting TRBD2. With V trimmed by 3 bases and J by 4 bases, 4 bases remained unmatched. Per the germline V gene, CDR1 is SGHTA and CDR2 is FQGNSA. The CDR3 covers 14 residues. The CDR3 region has the DNA TGTGCCAGCAGCTTTGCGGGGGGGGAATACGAGCAGTACTTC. This sequence encodes CASSFAGGEYEQYF.

This chain connects TRBV5-1 to TRBJ2-7; TRBD2 matches at 7 bases. Trimming removed 3 bases from V and 2 bases from J; junction bases left unmatched: 5. This CDR3 is built from 14 residues. Germline-derived CDR1 and CDR2 are SGHRS and YFSETQ. CDR3 region: CASSWSGEAYEQYF. The CDR3 DNA sequence: TGCGCCAGCAGCTGGAGCGGGGAAGCCTACGAGCAGTACTTC.

In the case of this clonotype: A much larger clonotype is one base distant, so this may be a read error. The chain combines TRBV12-3 or TRBV12-4 with TRBJ2-3; D possibly corresponds to TRBD2 (5 bases). CDR3 size: 16 residues. Trimming took 1 base from V and 1 from J, leaving 12 bases between them. This CDR3 reads CASSLGHGGCTDTQYF. The CDR3 DNA follows: TGTGCCAGCAGTTTAGGACACGGCGGGTGCACAGATACGCAGTATTTT.

The genes are TRBV5-6 and TRBJ1-1; D not resolved. Germline values: CDR1 SGHDT, CDR2 YYEEEE. The CDR3 has 15 amino acids. Trimming pared 4 bases from V and 2 bases from J, leaving 15 bases between. CDR3 bases: TGTGCCAGCAGCATCTACACGCGACATAACACTGAAGCTTTCTTT. Protein sequence: CASSIYTRHNTEAFF.

V usage is TRBV29-1 and J usage is TRBJ2-3, with a tentative D call TRBD2 (6 bases). The germline V and J ends were trimmed by 4 bases and 0 bases, with 8 bases remaining between them. The CDR3 extends over 13 amino acids. Germline-derived CDR1 and CDR2 are SQVTM and ANQGSEA. The CDR3 DNA sequence: TGCAGCGTTGCCAGCGGGAGCACAGATACGCAGTATTTT. Translation gives CSVASGSTDTQYF.

This clonotype was picked up one time. This chain uses TRBV5-5 with TRBJ2-5; 10 bases map to TRBD1. CDR1 and CDR2 (germline): SGHKS, YYEKEE (reference sequence). V dropped 5 bases and J dropped 2; count of bases not matched to a gene: 9. This CDR3 has 16 amino acids. CDR3 sequence reads: CASSRPGQGRQETQYF. Here the CDR3 DNA reads TGTGCCAGCAGTCGACCGGGACAGGGGCGGCAAGAGACCCAGTACTTC. Full variable domain (rest looked up from reference TRBV5-5 and TRBJ2-5): DAGVTQSPTHLIKTRGQQVTLRCSPISGHKSVSWYQQVLGQGPQFIFQYYEKEERGRGNFPDRFSARQFPNYSSELNVNALLLGDSALYLCASSRPGQGRQETQYFGPGTRLLVL.

Of note for this clonotype: Relative to the germline gene, one junction end is altered; a read error may explain this. The chain couples TRBV6-5 to TRBJ1-2, with TRBD1 matching over 7 bases. The CDR3 runs to 16 residues. Germline CDR1 reads MNHEY; CDR2 reads SVGAGI. In nucleotides, the CDR3 is TGTGCCAGCAGTTCCAAATCCACAGGGGTTAACGATGGCTACACCTTC. Encoded protein: CASSSKSTGVNDGYTF.